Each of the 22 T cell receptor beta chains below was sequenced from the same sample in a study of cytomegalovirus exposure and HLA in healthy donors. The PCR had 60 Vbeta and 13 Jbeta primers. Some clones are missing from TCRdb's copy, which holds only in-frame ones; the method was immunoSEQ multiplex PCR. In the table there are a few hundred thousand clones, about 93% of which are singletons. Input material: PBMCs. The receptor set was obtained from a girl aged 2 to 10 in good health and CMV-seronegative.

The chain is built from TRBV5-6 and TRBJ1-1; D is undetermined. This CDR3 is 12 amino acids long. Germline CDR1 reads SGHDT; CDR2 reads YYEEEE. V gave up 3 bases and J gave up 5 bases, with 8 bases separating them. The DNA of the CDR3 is TGTGCCAGCAGCTCGGGTGGGACTGAAGCTTTCTTT. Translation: CASSSGGTEAFF.

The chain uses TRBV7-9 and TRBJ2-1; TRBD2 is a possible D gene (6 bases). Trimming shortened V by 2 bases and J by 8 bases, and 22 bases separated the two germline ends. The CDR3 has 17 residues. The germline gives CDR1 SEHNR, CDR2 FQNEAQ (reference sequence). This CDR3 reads CASSLPSGTGTMYEQFF. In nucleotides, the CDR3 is TGTGCCAGCAGCTTACCCTCCGGGACTGGGACGATGTATGAGCAGTTCTTC.

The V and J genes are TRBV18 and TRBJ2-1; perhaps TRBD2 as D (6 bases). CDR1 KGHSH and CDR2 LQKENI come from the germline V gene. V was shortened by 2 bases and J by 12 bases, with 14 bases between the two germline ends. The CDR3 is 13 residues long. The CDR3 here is CASSPSMAGTQFF. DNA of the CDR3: TGTGCCAGCTCACCAAGTATGGCGGGGACGCAGTTCTTC.

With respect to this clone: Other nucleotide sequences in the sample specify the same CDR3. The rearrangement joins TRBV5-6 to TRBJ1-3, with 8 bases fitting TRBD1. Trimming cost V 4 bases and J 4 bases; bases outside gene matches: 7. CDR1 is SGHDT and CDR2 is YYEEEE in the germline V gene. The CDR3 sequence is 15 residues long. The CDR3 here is CASSAGQGSGNTIYF. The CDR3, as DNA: TGTGCCAGCAGCGCCGGACAGGGTTCAGGAAACACCATATATTTT.

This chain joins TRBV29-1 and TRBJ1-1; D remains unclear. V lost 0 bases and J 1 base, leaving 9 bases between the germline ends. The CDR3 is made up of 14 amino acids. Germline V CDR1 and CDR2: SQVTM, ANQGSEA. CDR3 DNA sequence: TGCAGCGTTGAAGATGGCGAGGGGAACACTGAAGCTTTCTTT. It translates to CSVEDGEGNTEAFF.

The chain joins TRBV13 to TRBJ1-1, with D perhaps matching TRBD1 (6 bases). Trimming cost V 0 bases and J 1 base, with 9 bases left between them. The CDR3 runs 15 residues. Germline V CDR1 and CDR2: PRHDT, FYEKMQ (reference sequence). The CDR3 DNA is TGTGCCAGCAGCTTAGGGACAGGAGGGAACACTGAAGCTTTCTTT. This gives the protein CASSLGTGGNTEAFF.

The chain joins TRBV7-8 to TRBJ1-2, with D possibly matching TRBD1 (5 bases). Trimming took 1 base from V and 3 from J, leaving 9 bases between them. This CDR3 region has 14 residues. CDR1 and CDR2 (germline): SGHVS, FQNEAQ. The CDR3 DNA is TGTGCCAGCAGCTTAGAGGCAGGGCACTATGGCTACACCTTC. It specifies CASSLEAGHYGYTF.

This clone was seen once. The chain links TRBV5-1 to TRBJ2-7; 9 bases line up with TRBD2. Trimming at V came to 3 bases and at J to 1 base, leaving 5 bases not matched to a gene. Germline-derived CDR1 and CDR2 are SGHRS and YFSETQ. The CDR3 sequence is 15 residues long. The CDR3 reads CASSYGGGESYEQYF. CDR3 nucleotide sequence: TGCGCCAGCAGCTACGGCGGGGGGGAATCCTACGAGCAGTACTTC.

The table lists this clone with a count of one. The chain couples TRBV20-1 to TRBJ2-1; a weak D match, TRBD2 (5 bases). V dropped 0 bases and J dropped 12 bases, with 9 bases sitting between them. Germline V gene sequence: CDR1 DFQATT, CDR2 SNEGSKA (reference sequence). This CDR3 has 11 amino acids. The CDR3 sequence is CSARDKGVQFF. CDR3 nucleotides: TGCAGTGCTAGAGATAAGGGAGTGCAGTTCTTC.

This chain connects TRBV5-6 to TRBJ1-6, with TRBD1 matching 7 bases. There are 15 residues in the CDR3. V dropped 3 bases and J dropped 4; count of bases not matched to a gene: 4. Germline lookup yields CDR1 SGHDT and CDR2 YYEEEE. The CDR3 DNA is TGTGCCAGCAGCTGGGGGACAGAGTATAATTCACCCCTCCACTTT. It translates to CASSWGTEYNSPLHF.

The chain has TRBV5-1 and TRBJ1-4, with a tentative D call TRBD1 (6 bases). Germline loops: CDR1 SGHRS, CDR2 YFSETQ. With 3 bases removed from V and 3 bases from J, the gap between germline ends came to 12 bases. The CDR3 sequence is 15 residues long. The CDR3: CASSSDRLSNEKLFF. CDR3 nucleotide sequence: TGCGCCAGCAGCTCCGACAGGTTGTCTAATGAAAAACTGTTTTTT.

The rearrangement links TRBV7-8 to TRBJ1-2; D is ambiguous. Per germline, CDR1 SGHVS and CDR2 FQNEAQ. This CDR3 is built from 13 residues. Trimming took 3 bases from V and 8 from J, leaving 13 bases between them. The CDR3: CASSFDPTKGYTF. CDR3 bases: TGTGCCAGCAGCTTTGACCCAACTAAAGGCTACACCTTC.

The CDR3 bases are TGCGCCAGCAGACGTGACCGGGACTCACGGAACACCATATATTTT. This codes for CASRRDRDSRNTIYF. The chain is built from TRBV4-1 and TRBJ1-3; D is perhaps TRBD1 (5 bases). The V end lost 6 bases, the J end lost 7 bases, and 19 bases lay between the germline ends. Germline V gene lookup returns CDR1 MGHRA and CDR2 YSYEKL. CDR3 size: 15 residues.

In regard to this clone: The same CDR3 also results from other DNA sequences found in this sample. The CDR3 loop reads CASSYTGLAGEHEQFF. CDR3 nucleotide sequence: TGTGCCAGCAGTTACACGGGACTAGCGGGGGAACATGAGCAGTTCTTC. The rearrangement uses TRBV6-6 and TRBJ2-1; the match to TRBD2 covers 14 bases. This CDR3 comprises 16 residues. Germline V gene lookup returns CDR1 MNHNY and CDR2 SVGAGI (reference sequence). V gave up 2 bases and J gave up 8 bases; unmatched junction bases: 5.

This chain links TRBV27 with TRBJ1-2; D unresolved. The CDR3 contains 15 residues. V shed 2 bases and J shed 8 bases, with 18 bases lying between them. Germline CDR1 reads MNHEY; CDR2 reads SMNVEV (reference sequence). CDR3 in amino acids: CASSLTLGGPGGYTF. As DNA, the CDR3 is TGTGCCAGCAGTTTAACCTTGGGCGGGCCGGGAGGCTACACCTTC.

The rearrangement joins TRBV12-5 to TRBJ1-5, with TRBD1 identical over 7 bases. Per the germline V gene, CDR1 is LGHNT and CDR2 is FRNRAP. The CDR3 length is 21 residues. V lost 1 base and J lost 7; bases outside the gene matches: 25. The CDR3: CASGLANKSTGTNLPNQPQHF. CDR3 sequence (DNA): TGTGCTAGTGGTTTGGCAAATAAATCGACAGGGACCAACCTTCCCAACCAGCCCCAGCATTTT.

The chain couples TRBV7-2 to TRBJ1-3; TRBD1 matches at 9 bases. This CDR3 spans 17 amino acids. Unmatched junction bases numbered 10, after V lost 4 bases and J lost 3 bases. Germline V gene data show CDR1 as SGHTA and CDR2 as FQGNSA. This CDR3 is CASSWQATGGLGNTIYF. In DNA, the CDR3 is TGTGCCAGCAGCTGGCAAGCAACAGGGGGCCTTGGAAACACCATATATTTT.

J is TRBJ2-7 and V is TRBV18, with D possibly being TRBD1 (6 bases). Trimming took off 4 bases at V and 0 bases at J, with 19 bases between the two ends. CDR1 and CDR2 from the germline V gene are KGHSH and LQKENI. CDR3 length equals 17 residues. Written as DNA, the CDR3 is TGTGCCAGCTCACTAAACATTGGGACATTCCTCTCCTACGAGCAGTACTTC. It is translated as CASSLNIGTFLSYEQYF. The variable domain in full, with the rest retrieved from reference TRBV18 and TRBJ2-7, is NAGVMQNPRHLVRRRGQEARLRCSPMKGHSHVYWYRQLPEEGLKFMVYLQKENIIDESGMPKERFSAEFPKEGPSILRIQQVVRGDSAAYFCASSLNIGTFLSYEQYFGPGTRLTVT.

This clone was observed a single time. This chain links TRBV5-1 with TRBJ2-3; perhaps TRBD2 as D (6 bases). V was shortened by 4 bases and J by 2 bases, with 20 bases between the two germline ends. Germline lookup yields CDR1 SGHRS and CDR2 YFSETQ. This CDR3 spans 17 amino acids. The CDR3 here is CASSTSLRGTPTDTQYF. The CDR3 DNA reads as TGCGCCAGCAGCACCTCCCTCCGCGGGACTCCCACAGATACGCAGTATTTT.

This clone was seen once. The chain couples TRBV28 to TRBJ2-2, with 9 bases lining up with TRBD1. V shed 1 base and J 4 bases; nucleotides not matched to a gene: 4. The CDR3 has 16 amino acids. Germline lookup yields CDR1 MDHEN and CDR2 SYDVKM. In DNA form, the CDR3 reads TGTGCCAGCAGTTTATTACAGGGGGCTTTCACCGGGGAGCTGTTTTTT. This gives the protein CASSLLQGAFTGELFF.

CDR3 loop: CASSSQGTDTQYF. DNA for the CDR3: TGTGCCAGCAGCTCACAGGGGACAGATACGCAGTATTTT. The rearrangement joins TRBV5-8 to TRBJ2-3; 7 positions match TRBD1. This CDR3 is 13 amino acids long. Unmatched junction bases numbered 1, after V lost 3 bases and J lost 3 bases. Germline loops: CDR1 SGHTS, CDR2 YDEGEE. The full variable domain, with the rest looked up from reference TRBV5-8 and TRBJ2-3, is EAGVTQSPTHLIKTRGQQATLRCSPISGHTSVYWYQQALGLGLQFLLWYDEGEERNRGNFPPRFSGRQFPNYSSELNVNALELEDSALYLCASSSQGTDTQYFGPGTRLTVL.

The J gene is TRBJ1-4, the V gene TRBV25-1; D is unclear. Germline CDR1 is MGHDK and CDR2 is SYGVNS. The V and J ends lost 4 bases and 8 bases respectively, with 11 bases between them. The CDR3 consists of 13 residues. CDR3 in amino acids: CASSGGGREKLFF. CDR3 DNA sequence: TGTGCCAGCAGTGGTGGAGGGAGGGAAAAACTGTTTTTT.